A single sample gave rise to the 2 T cell receptor beta chains below, sequenced in a study of CD8 T cells in Susac syndrome. cDNA came from roughly 0.53 to 1 ug RNA primed by random hexamers. TCRdb called the immunoSEQ multiplex PCR reads again in MiXCR, with one record for every CDR3 protein. This repertoire shows 300,000 to 350,000 distinct CDR3 sequences, roughly nine tenths found once; its top ten account for more than 0.06%. The sequencing sample was made of CD4+ T cells from PBMCs. The receptors shown here come from a human donor with multiple sclerosis.

The J gene is TRBJ2-2, the V gene TRBV20-1; maybe TRBD2 (6 bases). V shed 4 bases and J shed 6 bases, with 12 bases lying between them. This CDR3 is 13 amino acids long. The V gene's germline CDR1 is DFQATT and CDR2 SNEGSKA (reference sequence). The DNA for the CDR3 is TGCAGTGCTATGGGCGGGACCCCCGGGGAGCTGTTTTTT. Its translation is CSAMGGTPGELFF.

The chain joins TRBV3-1 to TRBJ2-7; 8 nucleotides line up with TRBD2. The CDR3 contains 15 residues. Germline CDR1 reads LGHDT; CDR2 reads YNNKEL (reference sequence). J was trimmed by 6 bases and V by 0 bases; bases with no gene match: 7. CDR3 nucleotide sequence: TGTGCCAGCAGCCAAGATCGGGGGGGCGCGGGCGAGCAGTACTTC. Protein: CASSQDRGGAGEQYF.